This T cell receptor (beta chain) was documented in a study of beta chain features in type 1 diabetes. The wider study: Sorted cells numbering around 100,000,000 were examined across all samples.

Overall study findings and caveats: Patients' naive, central memory and regulatory TCRB repertoires appeared more alike than those of healthy donors. High-TCR-expressing cells could be over-represented by cDNA sequencing. Significant though moderate, a shortening of TCRB CDR3s appeared in all four CD4+ subsets of Type 1 diabetes patients. For TCRB rearrangement, an influence of HLA type remained unresolved here.

This clone appeared a few times. Its specificity is unknown. In germline, CDR1 is LNHDA, CDR2 SQIVND (reference sequence). The CDR3 loop spans 15 amino acids. J lost 4 bases, V lost 6 bases, and 8 bases had no gene match. The investigators reverse transcribed all of the isolated RNA, so they sequenced expressed TCRB transcripts. This table comes from immunoSEQ multiplex PCR, and its TCRdb copy is limited to in-frame clones, with some not included. The sample records some 22,000 clones, about three fifths being singletons. V and J are TRBV19 and TRBJ2-1; the match to TRBD2 covers 8 bases. Input material: stem cell memory CD4+ T cells from blood. This clonotype originated in a man younger than 30 with type 1 diabetes. Here the CDR3 reads CASRFSGTKYNEQFF. CDR3 coding DNA: TGTGCCAGTAGGTTTAGCGGGACAAAGTACAATGAGCAGTTCTTC. The full variable domain, in which reference TRBV19 and TRBJ2-1 provide the parts outside the CDR3, is DGGITQSPKYLFRKEGQNVTLSCEQNLNHDAMYWYRQDPGQGLRLIYYSQIVNDFQKGDIAEGYSVSREKKESFPLTVTSAQKNPTAFYLCASRFSGTKYNEQFFGPGTRLTVL.